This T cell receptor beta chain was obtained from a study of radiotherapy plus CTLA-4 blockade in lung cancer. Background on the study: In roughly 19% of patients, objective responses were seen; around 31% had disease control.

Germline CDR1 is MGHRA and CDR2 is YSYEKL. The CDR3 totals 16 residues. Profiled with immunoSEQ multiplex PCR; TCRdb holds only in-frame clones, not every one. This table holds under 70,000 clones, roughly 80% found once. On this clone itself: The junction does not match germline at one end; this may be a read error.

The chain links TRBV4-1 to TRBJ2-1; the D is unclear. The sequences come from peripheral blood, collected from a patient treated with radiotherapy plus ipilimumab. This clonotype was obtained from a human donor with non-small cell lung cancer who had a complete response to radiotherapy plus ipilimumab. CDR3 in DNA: TGCGCCAGCGGCCAGGTAAACCTGGTAGTTTACAATGAGCAGTTCTTC. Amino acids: CASGQVNLVVYNEQFF.